What follows are 6 T cell receptor beta chains derived from one specimen sequenced in a study of cytomegalovirus exposure and HLA in healthy donors. PCR employed 60 Vbeta and 13 Jbeta primers. Libraries were prepared by immunoSEQ multiplex PCR; TCRdb keeps only in-frame clonotypes and omits some of them. The profile covers approximately 100,000 clones, with roughly four fifths appearing a single time and roughly 7.7% taken by the ten largest. Sequencing was done on a sample of PBMCs. Receptors were obtained from a human donor in good health.

This clone was counted a few times. The V call is TRBV7-9, the J call TRBJ2-5; the D gene is possibly TRBD2 (7 bases). V lost 4 bases to trimming and J lost 5 bases, with 23 bases between them. Germline V gene sequence: CDR1 SEHNR, CDR2 FQNEAQ (reference sequence). CDR3 length: 17 residues. CDR3 sequence: CASSSGAGAGDTETQYF. CDR3 nucleotides: TGTGCCAGCAGCTCGGGGGCTGGGGCGGGAGACACGGAGACCCAGTACTTC.

This sequence joins TRBV27 and TRBJ2-1; maybe TRBD2 (7 bases). The germline CDR1 and CDR2 sequences are MNHEY and SMNVEV (reference sequence). CDR3 length: 14 residues. V lost 8 bases to trimming and J lost 12 bases, with 23 bases between them. This chain's CDR3 is CASRARGGFRRQFF. DNA for the CDR3: TGTGCCAGCCGGGCAAGGGGGGGCTTTCGTAGGCAGTTCTTC.

The chain has TRBV6-1 and TRBJ1-5; D may be TRBD1 (6 bases). The germline V gene encodes CDR1 MNHNS and CDR2 SASEGT. The CDR3 length is 14 residues. V shed 3 bases and J shed 2 bases, with 8 bases lying between them. CDR3 sequence (DNA): TGTGCCAGCAGTGAGAACAGGGGCAATCAGCCCCAGCATTTT. The encoded protein is CASSENRGNQPQHF.

Concerning this clone itself: This same CDR3 is encoded by further DNA sequences in the sample. This sequence joins TRBV6-4 and TRBJ2-2; 8 bases align to TRBD1. V shed 8 bases and J 1 base; nucleotides not matched to a gene: 3. The germline CDR1 and CDR2 sequences are MRHNA and SNTAGT. The CDR3 sequence is 14 residues long. The CDR3 loop reads CASGDRGNTGELFF. The CDR3 nucleotides are TGTGCCAGCGGAGACAGGGGGAACACCGGGGAGCTGTTTTTT.

The V and J genes are TRBV6-5 and TRBJ1-1; weak D call: TRBD1 (5 bases). Trimming took off 7 bases at V and 1 base at J, with 13 bases between the two ends. Germline lookup yields CDR1 MNHEY and CDR2 SVGAGI. The CDR3 has 14 amino acids. Here the CDR3 DNA reads TGTGCCAGCAAGCCGGACACTGGGAACACTGAAGCTTTCTTT. It encodes CASKPDTGNTEAFF.

As DNA, the CDR3 is TGTGCCAGCACCCCGGACAGCAAAAGGATGACTGAAGCTTTCTTT. It is translated as CASTPDSKRMTEAFF. This chain joins TRBV6-6 and TRBJ1-1; the D gene is possibly TRBD1 (6 bases). The V gene lost 7 bases and the J gene lost 5 bases, with 20 bases spanning the gap. CDR1 is MNHNY, CDR2 SVGAGI, per germline (reference sequence). CDR3 length: 15 residues.